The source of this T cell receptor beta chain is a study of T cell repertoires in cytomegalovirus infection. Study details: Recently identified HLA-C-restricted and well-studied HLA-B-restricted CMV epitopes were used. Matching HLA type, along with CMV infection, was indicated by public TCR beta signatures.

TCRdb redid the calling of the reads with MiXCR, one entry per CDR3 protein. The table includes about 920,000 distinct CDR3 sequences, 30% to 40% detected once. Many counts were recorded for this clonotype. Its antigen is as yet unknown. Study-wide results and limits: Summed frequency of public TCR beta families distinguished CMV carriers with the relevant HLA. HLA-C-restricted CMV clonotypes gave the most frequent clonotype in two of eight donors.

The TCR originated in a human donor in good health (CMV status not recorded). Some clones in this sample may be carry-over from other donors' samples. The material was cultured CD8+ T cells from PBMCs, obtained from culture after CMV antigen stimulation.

CDR3 sequence reads: CASSQGWGTDTQYF. CDR3 DNA: TGTGCCAGCAGCCAGGGTTGGGGCACAGATACGCAGTATTTT. V and J are TRBV7-2 and TRBJ2-3; weak D call: TRBD1 (5 bases). Trimming took 5 bases from V and 1 from J, leaving 10 bases between them. CDR1 and CDR2 from the germline V gene are SGHTA and FQGNSA. This CDR3 contains 14 residues.